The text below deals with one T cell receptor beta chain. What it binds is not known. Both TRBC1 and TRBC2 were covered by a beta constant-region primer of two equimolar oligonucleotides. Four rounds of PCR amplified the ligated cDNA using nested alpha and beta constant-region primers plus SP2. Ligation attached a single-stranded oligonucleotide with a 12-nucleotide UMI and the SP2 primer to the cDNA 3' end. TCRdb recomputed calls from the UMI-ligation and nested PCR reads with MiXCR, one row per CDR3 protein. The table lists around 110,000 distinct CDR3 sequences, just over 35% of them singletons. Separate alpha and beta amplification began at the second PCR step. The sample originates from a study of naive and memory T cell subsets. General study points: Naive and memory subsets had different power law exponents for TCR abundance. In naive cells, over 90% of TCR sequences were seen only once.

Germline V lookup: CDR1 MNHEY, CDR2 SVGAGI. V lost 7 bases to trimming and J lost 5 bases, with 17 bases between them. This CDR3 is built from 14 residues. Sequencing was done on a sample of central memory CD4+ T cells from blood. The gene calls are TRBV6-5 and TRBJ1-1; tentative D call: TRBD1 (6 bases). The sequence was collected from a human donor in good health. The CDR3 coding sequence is TGTGCCAGCACCCGTTTAGGGGGAGGGACTGAAGCTTTCTTT. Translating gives CASTRLGGGTEAFF.